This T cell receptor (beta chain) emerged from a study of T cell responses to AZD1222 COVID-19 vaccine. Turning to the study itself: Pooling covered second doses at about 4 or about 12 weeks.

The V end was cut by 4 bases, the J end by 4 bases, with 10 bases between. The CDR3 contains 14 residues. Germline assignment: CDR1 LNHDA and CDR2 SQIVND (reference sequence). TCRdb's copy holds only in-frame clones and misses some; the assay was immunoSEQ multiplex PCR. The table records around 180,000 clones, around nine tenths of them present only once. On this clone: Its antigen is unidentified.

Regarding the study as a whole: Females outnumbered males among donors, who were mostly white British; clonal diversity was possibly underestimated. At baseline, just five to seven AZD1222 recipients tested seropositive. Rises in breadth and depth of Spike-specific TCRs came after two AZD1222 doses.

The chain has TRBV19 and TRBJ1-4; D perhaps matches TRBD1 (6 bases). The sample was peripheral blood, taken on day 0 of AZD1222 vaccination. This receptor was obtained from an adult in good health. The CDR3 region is CASSRDIFNEKLFF. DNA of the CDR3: TGTGCCAGTAGTAGGGACATCTTTAATGAAAAACTGTTTTTT.